This T cell receptor beta chain was captured in a study of blood T cell repertoires in COVID-19. Whole-study context: The United States, Italy and Spain provided the acute and convalescent COVID-19 samples. Nucleic acid was either cDNA or gDNA, and it came from T cells, B-cell-depleted T cells, or PBMCs.

How the authors handled the data: By means of reference gene primer amplification, nucleated cell counts were estimated. Profiled with immunoSEQ multiplex PCR; TCRdb holds only in-frame clones, not every one. That table is the source of V, J and clone size, and D and trimming were worked out from the DNA. The sample yields some 240,000 clones, approximately 80% seen once. The CDR3 is made up of 12 amino acids. V was shortened by 3 bases and J by 5 bases, with 11 bases between the two germline ends. Germline V lookup: CDR1 DFQATT, CDR2 SNEGSKA (reference sequence). V usage is TRBV20-1 and J usage is TRBJ2-7; D perhaps matches TRBD1 (5 bases). Source material: peripheral blood. This clonotype was obtained from a human donor in a cohort sampled during active COVID-19. CDR3 sequence: CSASARVDEQYF. CDR3 sequence (DNA): TGCAGTGCTAGTGCCAGGGTTGACGAGCAGTACTTC.